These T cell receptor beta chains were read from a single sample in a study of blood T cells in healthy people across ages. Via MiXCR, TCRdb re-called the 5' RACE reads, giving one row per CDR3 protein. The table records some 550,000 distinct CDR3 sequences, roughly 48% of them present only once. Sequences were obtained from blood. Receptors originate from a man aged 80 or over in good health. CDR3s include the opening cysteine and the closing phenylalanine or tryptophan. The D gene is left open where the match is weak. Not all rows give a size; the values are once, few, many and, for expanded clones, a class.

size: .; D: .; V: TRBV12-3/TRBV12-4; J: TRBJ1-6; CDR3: CASSPPYNSPLHF; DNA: TGTGCCAGCAGTCCCCCGTATAATTCACCCCTCCACTTT
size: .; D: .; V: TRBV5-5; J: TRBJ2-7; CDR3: CASSFLHSAAYEQYF; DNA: TGTGCCAGCAGCTTTTTACATAGCGCGGCCTACGAGCAGTACTTC
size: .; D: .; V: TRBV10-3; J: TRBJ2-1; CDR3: CAATTGYHQFF; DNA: TGTGCCGCTACCACCGGGTACCACCAGTTCTTC
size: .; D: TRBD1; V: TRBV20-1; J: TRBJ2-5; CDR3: CSARGIGTGAEETQYF; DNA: TGCAGTGCTAGAGGGATTGGGACAGGGGCAGAAGAGACCCAGTACTTC
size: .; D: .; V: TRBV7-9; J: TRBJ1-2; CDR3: CASSPTPTGVYGYTF; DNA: TGTGCCAGCAGCCCTACCCCCACAGGTGTCTATGGCTACACCTTC
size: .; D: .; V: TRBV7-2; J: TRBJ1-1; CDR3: CASSLVARPNTEAFF; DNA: TGTGCCAGCAGCTTAGTGGCCAGACCGAACACTGAAGCTTTCTTT
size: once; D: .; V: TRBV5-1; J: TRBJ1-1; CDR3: CASSLPGQNTEAFF; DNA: TGCGCCAGCAGCTTACCAGGGCAGAACACTGAAGCTTTCTTT
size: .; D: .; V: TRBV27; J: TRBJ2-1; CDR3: CASTESGRAINEQFF; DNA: TGTGCCAGCACAGAAAGCGGGCGCGCCATCAATGAGCAGTTCTTC
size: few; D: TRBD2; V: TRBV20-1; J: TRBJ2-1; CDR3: CSASGLAGGLGPEQFF; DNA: TGCAGTGCTAGTGGGCTAGCGGGGGGACTCGGGCCTGAGCAGTTCTTC
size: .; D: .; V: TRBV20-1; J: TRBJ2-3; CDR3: CGARERDYQKYF; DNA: TGCGGTGCTAGAGAAAGAGACTACCAGAAGTATTTT
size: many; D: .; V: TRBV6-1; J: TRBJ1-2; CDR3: CASSTGDTVNYGYTF; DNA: TGTGCCAGCAGTACCGGGGACACGGTTAACTATGGCTACACCTTC
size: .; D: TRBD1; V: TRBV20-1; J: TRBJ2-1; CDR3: CSANGQGRPSYNEQFF; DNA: TGCAGTGCAAACGGACAGGGCCGGCCTTCCTACAATGAGCAGTTCTTC
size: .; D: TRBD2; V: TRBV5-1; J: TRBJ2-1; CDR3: CASSPRTSGGPYNEQFF; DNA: TGCGCCAGCAGCCCCCGGACTAGCGGGGGGCCCTACAATGAGCAGTTCTTC
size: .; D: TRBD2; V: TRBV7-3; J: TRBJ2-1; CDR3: CASSRTSGTCNEQFF; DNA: TGTGCCAGCAGCCGGACTAGCGGGACCTGCAATGAGCAGTTCTTC
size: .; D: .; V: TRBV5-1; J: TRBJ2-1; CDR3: CASSPEGVTYNEQFF; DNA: TGCGCCAGCAGCCCGGAGGGCGTTACCTACAATGAGCAGTTCTTC
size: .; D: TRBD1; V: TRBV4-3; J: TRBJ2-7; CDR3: CASSRRQGASAYEQYF; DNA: TGCGCCAGCAGCCGCCGACAGGGGGCTTCGGCCTACGAGCAGTACTTC
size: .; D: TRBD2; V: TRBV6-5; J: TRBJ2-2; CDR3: CASSYGSGGAAGELFF; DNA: TGTGCCAGCAGTTACGGCAGCGGGGGGGCGGCCGGGGAGCTGTTTTTT
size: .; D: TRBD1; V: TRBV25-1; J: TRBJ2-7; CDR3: CASSDPTGVRYEQYF; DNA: TGTGCCAGCAGTGACCCGACAGGGGTTCGGTACGAGCAGTACTTC
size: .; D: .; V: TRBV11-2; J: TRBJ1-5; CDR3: CASSLHRSSLQHF; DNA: TGTGCCAGCAGCTTACACAGGTCATCGTTACAGCATTTT
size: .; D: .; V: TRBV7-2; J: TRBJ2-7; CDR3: CASSLPAPRVGEQYF; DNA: TGTGCCAGCAGCTTACCCGCCCCCAGGGTTGGGGAGCAGTACTTC
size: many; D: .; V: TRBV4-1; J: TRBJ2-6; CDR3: CASSQGRGRLNSGANVLTF; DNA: TGCGCCAGCAGCCAAGGTCGGGGACGACTTAACTCTGGGGCCAACGTCCTGACTTTC
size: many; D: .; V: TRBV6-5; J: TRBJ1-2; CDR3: CASSSHQGLLGYTF; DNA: TGTGCCAGCAGTTCCCACCAGGGTCTCCTTGGCTACACCTTC
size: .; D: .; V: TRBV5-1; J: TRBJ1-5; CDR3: CASSCLRQGDNQPQHF; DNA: TGCGCCAGCAGCTGCCTGCGCCAGGGAGACAATCAGCCCCAGCATTTT
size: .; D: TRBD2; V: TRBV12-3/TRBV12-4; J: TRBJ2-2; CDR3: CASSPPAGVPGELFF; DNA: TGTGCCAGCAGTCCCCCAGCGGGGGTCCCCGGGGAGCTGTTTTTT
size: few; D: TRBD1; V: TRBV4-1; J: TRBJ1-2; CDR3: CASSLQARDSPHGYTF; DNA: TGCGCCAGCAGCCTCCAGGCCCGGGACAGCCCGCATGGCTACACCTTC
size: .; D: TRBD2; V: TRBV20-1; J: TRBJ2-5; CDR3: CSARPFAAGAEETQYF; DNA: TGCAGTGCTAGACCCTTCGCGGCGGGAGCCGAAGAGACCCAGTACTTC
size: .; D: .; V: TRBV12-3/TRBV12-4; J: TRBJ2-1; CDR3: CASSFYGEQFF; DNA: TGTGCCAGCAGTTTTTATGGTGAGCAGTTCTTC
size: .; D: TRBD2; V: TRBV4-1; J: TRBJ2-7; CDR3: CASSQDPGGRYEQYF; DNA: TGCGCCAGCAGCCAAGATCCGGGGGGGCGGTACGAGCAGTACTTC
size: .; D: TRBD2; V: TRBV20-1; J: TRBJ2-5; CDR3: CSPFGLARGAETQYF; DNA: TGCAGCCCCTTTGGGCTAGCGCGGGGGGCGGAGACCCAGTACTTC
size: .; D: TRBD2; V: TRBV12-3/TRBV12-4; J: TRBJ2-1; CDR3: CASREGLAGNEQFF; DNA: TGTGCCAGCAGGGAGGGACTAGCAGGGAATGAGCAGTTCTTC
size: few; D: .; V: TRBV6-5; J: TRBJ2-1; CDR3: CASRVLNEQFF; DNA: TGTGCCAGCCGCGTCCTCAATGAGCAGTTCTTC
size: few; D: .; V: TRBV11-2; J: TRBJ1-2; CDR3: CASSADRLGYGYTF; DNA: TGTGCCAGCAGCGCGGACAGACTCGGCTATGGCTACACCTTC
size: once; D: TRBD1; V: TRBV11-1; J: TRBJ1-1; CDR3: CASSQADRANTEAFF; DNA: TGTGCCAGCAGCCAAGCGGACAGGGCGAACACTGAAGCTTTCTTT
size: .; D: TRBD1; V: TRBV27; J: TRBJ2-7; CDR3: CASSPSGTGVFRYF; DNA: TGTGCCAGCAGTCCCTCCGGGACAGGGGTCTTTAGGTACTTC
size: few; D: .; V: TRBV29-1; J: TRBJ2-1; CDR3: CSASTGTRRDNEQFF; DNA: TGCAGCGCCTCCACCGGAACTAGGAGGGACAATGAGCAGTTCTTC
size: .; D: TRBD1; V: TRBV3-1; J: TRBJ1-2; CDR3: CASSRKFPSGTGFSGYTF; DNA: TGTGCCAGCAGCCGCAAATTCCCCTCCGGGACAGGGTTCTCTGGCTACACCTTC
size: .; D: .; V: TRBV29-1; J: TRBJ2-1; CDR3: CSVEIWTYNEQFF; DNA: TGCAGCGTTGAAATCTGGACCTACAATGAGCAGTTCTTC
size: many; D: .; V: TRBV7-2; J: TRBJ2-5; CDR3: CASSFGNQETQYF; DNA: TGTGCCAGCAGCTTTGGGAACCAAGAGACCCAGTACTTC
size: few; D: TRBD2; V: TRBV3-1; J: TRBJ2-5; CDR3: CASSHKRTSAETQYF; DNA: TGTGCCAGCAGCCACAAACGGACTAGCGCGGAGACCCAGTACTTC
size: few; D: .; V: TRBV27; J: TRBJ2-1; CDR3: CASRRTGDNEQFF; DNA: TGTGCCAGCAGACGCACAGGAGACAATGAGCAGTTCTTC
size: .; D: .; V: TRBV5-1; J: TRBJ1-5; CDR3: CASSLGPSNQPQHF; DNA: TGTGCCAGCAGCTTGGGGCCAAGCAATCAGCCCCAGCATTTT
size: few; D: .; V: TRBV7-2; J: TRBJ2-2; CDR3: CASSLIPNSGELFF; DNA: TGTGCCAGCAGCTTAATCCCAAACAGCGGGGAGCTGTTTTTT
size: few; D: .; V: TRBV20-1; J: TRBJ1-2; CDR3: CSGALEGKDGYTF; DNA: TGCAGTGGAGCCTTGGAGGGTAAGGATGGCTACACCTTC
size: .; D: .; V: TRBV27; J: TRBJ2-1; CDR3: CASSLWGGPRNEQFF; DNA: TGTGCCAGCAGTTTATGGGGGGGGCCACGGAATGAGCAGTTCTTC
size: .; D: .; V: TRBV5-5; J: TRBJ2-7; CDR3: CASSSQVGDLYEQYF; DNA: TGTGCCAGCAGCTCCCAGGTCGGAGATCTCTACGAGCAGTACTTC
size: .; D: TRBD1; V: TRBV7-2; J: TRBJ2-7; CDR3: CASSPRDRGPLQYF; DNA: TGTGCCAGCAGCCCACGGGACAGGGGTCCTTTGCAGTACTTC
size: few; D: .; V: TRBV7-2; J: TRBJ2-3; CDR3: CASSYEEMQYF; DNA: TGTGCCAGCAGCTACGAAGAGATGCAGTATTTT
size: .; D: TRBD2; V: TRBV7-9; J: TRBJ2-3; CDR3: CASSQRGAGAIGDTQYF; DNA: TGTGCCAGCAGCCAACGGGGTGCGGGAGCAATTGGAGATACGCAGTATTTT
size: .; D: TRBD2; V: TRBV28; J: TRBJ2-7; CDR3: CASRPRLAGQYEQYF; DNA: TGTGCCAGCAGACCCCGACTAGCGGGTCAATACGAGCAGTACTTC
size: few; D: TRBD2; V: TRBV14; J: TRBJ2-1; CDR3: CASSQSWGGDNEQFF; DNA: TGTGCCAGCAGCCAAAGTTGGGGGGGAGACAATGAGCAGTTCTTC
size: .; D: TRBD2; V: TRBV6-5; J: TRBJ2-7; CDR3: CASSYALGGVPYEQYF; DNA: TGTGCCAGCAGTTACGCGTTGGGAGGGGTACCCTACGAGCAGTACTTC